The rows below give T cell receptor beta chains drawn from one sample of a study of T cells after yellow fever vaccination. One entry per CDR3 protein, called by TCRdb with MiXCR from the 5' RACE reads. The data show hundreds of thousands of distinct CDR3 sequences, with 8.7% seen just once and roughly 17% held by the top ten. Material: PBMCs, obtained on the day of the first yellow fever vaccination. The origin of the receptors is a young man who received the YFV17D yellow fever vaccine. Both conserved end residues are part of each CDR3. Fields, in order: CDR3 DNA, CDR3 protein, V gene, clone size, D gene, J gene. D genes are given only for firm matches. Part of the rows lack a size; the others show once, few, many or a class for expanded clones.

TGTGCCAGCAGTTACGGCGGGACAGGGTTTTATGAGCAGTTCTTC,CASSYGGTGFYEQFF,TRBV6-5,few,TRBD1,TRBJ2-1
TGTGCCAGCTCGCCGAGGGCTAGCGGGGGGTCCTACGAGCAGTACTTC,CASSPRASGGSYEQYF,TRBV18,many,TRBD2,TRBJ2-7
TGTGCCAGCAGTTTTAACCCAGCAGAACCCAGTCAGCCCCAGCATTTT,CASSFNPAEPSQPQHF,TRBV12-3/TRBV12-4,few,NA,TRBJ1-5
TGTGCCAGCAGACCCCTAGCGGGGGTGGCAGATACGCAGTATTTT,CASRPLAGVADTQYF,TRBV28,few,TRBD2,TRBJ2-3
TGCGCCAGCAGCTTGGCCTCCTTAACAGGGGACCTTGAAGCTTTCTTT,CASSLASLTGDLEAFF,TRBV5-1,NA,TRBD1,TRBJ1-1
TGCGCCAGCAGCTTGGGACTAGTGTGGGCCAAAAACATTCAGTACTTC,CASSLGLVWAKNIQYF,TRBV5-1,few,NA,TRBJ2-4
TGTGCCAGCAGCGTCGGCAGGACAACAGATACGCAGTATTTT,CASSVGRTTDTQYF,TRBV9,NA,NA,TRBJ2-3
TGTGCCAGCAGGGTCACAGGGCAGAACTATGGCTACACCTTC,CASRVTGQNYGYTF,TRBV6-1,few,NA,TRBJ1-2
TGCAGTGCCCATGCGGATGCGGGGGGGGTTGAGACCCAGTACTTC,CSAHADAGGVETQYF,TRBV20-1,few,TRBD2,TRBJ2-5
TGCGCCAGCAGCCGGCAGGAGGGGGGAGGACCCCTCCACTTT,CASSRQEGGGPLHF,TRBV5-1,NA,NA,TRBJ1-6
TGCAGTGCTAGTCAGGACTGGCGCCCAGATACGCAGTATTTT,CSASQDWRPDTQYF,TRBV20-1,NA,NA,TRBJ2-3